These T cell receptor beta chains were read from a single sample in a study of blood T cell repertoires in COVID-19. Measured with immunoSEQ multiplex PCR; TCRdb has only the in-frame clones, and not every one. The profile shows over 200,000 clones, roughly 84% of them singletons. The source material was peripheral blood. The receptors were gathered from a man aged 40-55 years with acute or convalescent COVID-19. CDR3s include the opening cysteine and the closing phenylalanine or tryptophan. Each record gives: D gene, clone size, V gene, J gene, CDR3 DNA, CDR3 protein. A D gene is named only where the DNA matches it firmly. Clone size is not always given. Where it is, it says once, few, many or a class for expanded clones.

>.|.|TRBV7-9|TRBJ1-5
TGTGCCAGCAGCTTACCGGGTGCGCCCCAGCATTTT
CASSLPGAPQHF
>TRBD2|.|TRBV5-4|TRBJ2-1
TGTGCCAGCAGCCCCGCCCCCGGGACTAGCGGGAAACATGAGCAGTTCTTC
CASSPAPGTSGKHEQFF
>.|.|TRBV7-8|TRBJ1-5
TGTGCCAGCAGCTTAGATTGGGGCAGAGATCAGCCCCAGCATTTT
CASSLDWGRDQPQHF
>TRBD1|.|TRBV6-5|TRBJ1-2
TGTGCCAGCAGCACCGGGACAGGGGTTGATGGCTACACCTTC
CASSTGTGVDGYTF
>TRBD2|.|TRBV4-1|TRBJ2-7
TGCGCCAGCAGACCCGGACTAGCGGAGAACTACGAGCAGTACTTC
CASRPGLAENYEQYF
>TRBD2|.|TRBV4-3|TRBJ2-1
TGCGCCAGCAGCCAAGATTTACCGGGAGGTGTCTACAATGAGCAGTTCTTC
CASSQDLPGGVYNEQFF
>.|once|TRBV7-6|TRBJ1-3
TGTGCCAGCAGCTTAAGACAGGCGAGCTCTGGAAACACCATATATTTT
CASSLRQASSGNTIYF
>.|.|TRBV10-3|TRBJ1-1
TGTGCCACCAACCGGGGTGGGAGGGACACTGAAGCTTTCTTT
CATNRGGRDTEAFF
>.|.|TRBV10-3|TRBJ1-2
TGTGCCATCAGTGAGTCGGTCGGGGGATTCTTACTTGGCTACACCTTC
CAISESVGGFLLGYTF
>.|.|TRBV10-3|TRBJ1-5
TGTGCCATCAACGGACAGCTAGGTCAGCCCCAGCATTTT
CAINGQLGQPQHF
>.|.|TRBV28|TRBJ2-3
TGTGCCAGCAGTCTCTCCAGCACAGATACGCAGTATTTT
CASSLSSTDTQYF
>.|few|TRBV27|TRBJ2-7
TGTGCCAGCAGTCCCACCAAGGACGGACTCCAAGGGCACGAGCAGTACTTC
CASSPTKDGLQGHEQYF
>.|.|TRBV30|TRBJ1-1
TGTGCCTGGAGGGGGTCAGCGGCCGCTTTCTTT
CAWRGSAAAFF
>TRBD1|.|TRBV25-1|TRBJ1-3
TGTGCCAGCAGTGACGTAATCGGGACAGATACAGGAAACACCATATATTTT
CASSDVIGTDTGNTIYF
>TRBD1|.|TRBV3-1/TRBV3-2|TRBJ1-1
TGTGCCAGCAGCCAAGATCGGGGGACAGGGGGCGCAAACACTGAAGCTTTCTTT
CASSQDRGTGGANTEAFF
>TRBD1|.|TRBV2|TRBJ2-5
TGTGCCAGCAGTTTAACAGGGGAAGAGACCCAGTACTTC
CASSLTGEETQYF
>TRBD2|.|TRBV5-1|TRBJ2-1
TGCGCCAGCAGCCCACTAGCGGGGAATGAGCAGTTCTTC
CASSPLAGNEQFF
>.|.|TRBV5-6|TRBJ2-7
TGTGCCAGCAGCTTGGCCGGAGGACAGCACTACGAGCAGTACTTC
CASSLAGGQHYEQYF
>.|.|TRBV5-5|TRBJ2-2
TGTGCCAGCAGCTTGTTTTTTTCGGGGTTCGGGGAGCTGTTTTTT
CASSLFFSGFGELFF
>.|few|TRBV7-9|TRBJ1-6
TGTGCCAGCAGCCTCCTTGGGGGGAGTAATTCACCCCTCCACTTT
CASSLLGGSNSPLHF
>.|.|TRBV6-5|TRBJ1-2
TGTGCCAGCAGTTACTCGAAAGAGGACTATGGCTACACCTTC
CASSYSKEDYGYTF
>TRBD1|.|TRBV13|TRBJ1-2
TGTGCCAGCAGAAGGGGACAGGGGGCAGGAGGCTACACCTTC
CASRRGQGAGGYTF
>.|.|TRBV27|TRBJ2-1
TGTGCCAGCAGTTTCTACCCACGCTCGACCGGGGGCTCCTACAATGAGCAGTTCTTC
CASSFYPRSTGGSYNEQFF
>TRBD2|.|TRBV30|TRBJ2-3
TGTGCCGGTGACAGGGGTTTAACTAGCGGGAGAAGAGATACGCAGTATTTT
CAGDRGLTSGRRDTQYF
>TRBD1|.|TRBV12-5|TRBJ1-3
TGTGCTAGTACTCTAGGGGGCGATGGAAACACCATATATTTT
CASTLGGDGNTIYF
>.|.|TRBV5-1|TRBJ2-5
TGCGCCAGCAGCTGGTCGGGAGCCGGGGAGACCCAGTACTTC
CASSWSGAGETQYF
>TRBD2|.|TRBV6-5|TRBJ2-5
TGTGCCAGCAGTAAGGGACTACAAGAGACCCAGTACTTC
CASSKGLQETQYF
>.|.|TRBV3-1/TRBV3-2|TRBJ1-3
TGTGCCAGCAGCCCTGAGGGGGTATCAGGAAACACCATATATTTT
CASSPEGVSGNTIYF
>.|.|TRBV28|TRBJ2-7
TGTGCCAGCAGTACAGTGTCCTACGAGCAGTACTTC
CASSTVSYEQYF
>TRBD2|.|TRBV6-5|TRBJ2-1
TGTGCCAGCCGGATTCTAGCGGGAGATGAGCAGTTCTTC
CASRILAGDEQFF
>TRBD1|.|TRBV2|TRBJ1-5
TGTGCCAGCAGTGATTGGGGACAGGGGCCTAGCAATCAGCCCCAGCATTTT
CASSDWGQGPSNQPQHF
>.|.|TRBV5-1|TRBJ2-2
TGCGCCAGCAGCGGGACTGGGGGGGCCGGCGGGGAGCTGTTTTTT
CASSGTGGAGGELFF
>TRBD2|.|TRBV5-6|TRBJ2-7
TGTGCCAGCAGCTGGGGGGGACTTCCCGAGCAGTACTTC
CASSWGGLPEQYF
>.|.|TRBV7-2|TRBJ1-1
TGTGCCAGCAGCTTTTCCACAGGGAGCACTGAAGCTTTCTTT
CASSFSTGSTEAFF
>TRBD1|once|TRBV10-3|TRBJ2-2
TGTGCCATCAGCCCGGGACAGGCGAACACCGGGGAGCTGTTTTTT
CAISPGQANTGELFF
>.|.|TRBV19|TRBJ2-3
TGTGCCAGTAGTAAAGACACAACAGATACGCAGTATTTT
CASSKDTTDTQYF
>.|once|TRBV11-2|TRBJ2-5
TGTGCCAGCAGCCCGGGATCAAAGACCCAGTACTTC
CASSPGSKTQYF
>TRBD1|once|TRBV5-5|TRBJ1-6
TGTGCCAGCTGCCGGGACAGGGGAAATTCACCCCTCCACTTT
CASCRDRGNSPLHF
>TRBD2|few|TRBV11-2|TRBJ2-7
TGTGCCAGCAGCCTCTTAGCGGGAGGGCCCTCGTACGAGCAGTACTTC
CASSLLAGGPSYEQYF
>TRBD2|.|TRBV14|TRBJ2-3
TGTGCCAGCAGCCCGAGCTTCGGGAGTTGGGGGGGAGATACGCAGTATTTT
CASSPSFGSWGGDTQYF
>.|.|TRBV25-1|TRBJ2-7
TGTGCCAGCAGTCCCGCAGGGCGCCAGGGAGAGCAGTACTTC
CASSPAGRQGEQYF
>TRBD1|.|TRBV15|TRBJ1-5
TGTGCCACCAGCAGCCTCCTGACAGGGGGCTTTTTTAATCAGCCCCAGCATTTT
CATSSLLTGGFFNQPQHF
>.|.|TRBV5-6|TRBJ1-2
TGTGCCAGCAGGTTGCCGGGACACAAAAACTATGGCTACACCTTC
CASRLPGHKNYGYTF
>.|.|TRBV7-8|TRBJ2-2
TGTGCCAGCAGCTTAGCAACTAGATACGCCGGGGAGCTGTTTTTT
CASSLATRYAGELFF
>TRBD1|.|TRBV5-4|TRBJ2-3
TGTGCCAGCAGCTTTAGGGGGCCCAATACGCAGTATTTT
CASSFRGPNTQYF
>.|.|TRBV19|TRBJ1-1
TGTGCCAGTAGACTCAAACAGGGCGGAGTATCTGAAGCTTTCTTT
CASRLKQGGVSEAFF
>TRBD2|few|TRBV29-1|TRBJ2-1
TGCAGCGTTGAATTCGCCGGGACTAGCGGGAGATTAGCCTACAATGAGCAGTTCTTC
CSVEFAGTSGRLAYNEQFF
>TRBD2|.|TRBV7-2|TRBJ2-2
TGTGCCAGCAGCTTAACACTAGCGGACCTTGACACCGGGGAGCTGTTTTTT
CASSLTLADLDTGELFF
>TRBD2|.|TRBV19|TRBJ2-1
TGTGCCAGTAGTATTCGGACTAGCGCTTACAATGAGCAGTTCTTC
CASSIRTSAYNEQFF
>TRBD2|.|TRBV7-9|TRBJ2-1
TGTGCCAGCAGCCCCCGGACTAGCGGGAGGGTTCCGTTCTTC
CASSPRTSGRVPFF
>.|.|TRBV9|TRBJ1-2
TGTGCCAGCAGCGTAGGGAAGGGAGCTAACTATGGCTACACCTTC
CASSVGKGANYGYTF
>TRBD1|few|TRBV9|TRBJ2-7
TGTGCCAGCAGCGTACACACAGGGGGAGAGGACGAGCAGTACTTC
CASSVHTGGEDEQYF
>TRBD2|.|TRBV19|TRBJ2-1
TGTGCCAGTAGGGAGATTAGCGGGAACTACAATGAGCAGTTCTTC
CASREISGNYNEQFF
>TRBD1|.|TRBV7-9|TRBJ1-6
TGTGCCAGCAGCTTGACAGGGGGGGAATCACCCCTCCACTTT
CASSLTGGESPLHF
>.|.|TRBV5-1|TRBJ2-1
TGCGCCAGCTCACGTACCTCCGGAGCCGGAGATCTTAGTTCCTACAATGAGCAGTTCTTC
CASSRTSGAGDLSSYNEQFF
>.|.|TRBV3-1/TRBV3-2|TRBJ2-7
TGTGCCAGCAGCCAAGATTGGGAGTCCGGGGTTAACTACGAGCAGTACTTC
CASSQDWESGVNYEQYF
>.|.|TRBV5-1|TRBJ2-3
TGCGCCAGCAGCCGAGGCGCCTTCACAGATACGCAGTATTTT
CASSRGAFTDTQYF
>.|few|TRBV9|TRBJ2-3
TGTGCCAGCAGCGTAGTAGGGGAAGCAGATACGCAGTATTTT
CASSVVGEADTQYF